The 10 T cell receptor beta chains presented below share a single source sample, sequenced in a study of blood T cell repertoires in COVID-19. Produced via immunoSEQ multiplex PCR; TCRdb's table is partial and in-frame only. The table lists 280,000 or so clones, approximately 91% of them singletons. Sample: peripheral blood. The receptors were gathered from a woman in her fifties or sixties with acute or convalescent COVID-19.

DNA for the CDR3: TGCGCCAGCAGGAAAGAGTCCCTGCATGGCTACACCTTC. Protein sequence: CASRKESLHGYTF. The chain links TRBV5-1 to TRBJ1-2; D unclear. The CDR3 is 13 residues long. Germline V lookup: CDR1 SGHRS, CDR2 YFSETQ. V dropped 5 bases and J dropped 6 bases, with 14 bases sitting between them.

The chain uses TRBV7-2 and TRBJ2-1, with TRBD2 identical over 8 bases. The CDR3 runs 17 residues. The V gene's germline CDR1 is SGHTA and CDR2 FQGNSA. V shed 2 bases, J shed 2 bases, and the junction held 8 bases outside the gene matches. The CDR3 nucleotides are TGTGCCAGCAGCTTAAGGCATCGGGGGGGTCCCTACAATGAGCAGTTCTTC. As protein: CASSLRHRGGPYNEQFF.

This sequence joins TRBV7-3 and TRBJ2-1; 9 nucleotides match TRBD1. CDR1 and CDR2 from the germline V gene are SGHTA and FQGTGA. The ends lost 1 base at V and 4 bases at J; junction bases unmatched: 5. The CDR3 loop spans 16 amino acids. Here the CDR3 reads CASSLNRDRAYNEQFF. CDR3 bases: TGTGCCAGCAGCTTAAACCGGGACAGGGCATACAATGAGCAGTTCTTC.

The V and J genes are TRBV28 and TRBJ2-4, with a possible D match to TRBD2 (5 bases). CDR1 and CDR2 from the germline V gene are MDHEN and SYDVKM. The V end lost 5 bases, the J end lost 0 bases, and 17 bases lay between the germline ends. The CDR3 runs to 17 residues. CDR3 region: CASSTLVREVAKNIQYF. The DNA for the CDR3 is TGTGCCAGCAGTACCCTTGTCCGGGAAGTAGCCAAAAACATTCAGTACTTC.

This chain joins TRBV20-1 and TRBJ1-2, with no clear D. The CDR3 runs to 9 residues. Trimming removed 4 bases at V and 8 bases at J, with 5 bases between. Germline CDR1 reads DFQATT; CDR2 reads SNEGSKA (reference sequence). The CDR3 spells CSATEGYTF. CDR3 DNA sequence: TGCAGTGCTACGGAGGGCTACACCTTC.

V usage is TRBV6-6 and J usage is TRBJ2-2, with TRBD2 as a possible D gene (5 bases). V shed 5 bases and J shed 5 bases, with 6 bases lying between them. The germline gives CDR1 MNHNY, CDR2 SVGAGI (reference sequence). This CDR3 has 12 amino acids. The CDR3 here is CASSPGTGELFF. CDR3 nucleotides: TGTGCCAGCAGTCCGGGGACCGGGGAGCTGTTTTTT.

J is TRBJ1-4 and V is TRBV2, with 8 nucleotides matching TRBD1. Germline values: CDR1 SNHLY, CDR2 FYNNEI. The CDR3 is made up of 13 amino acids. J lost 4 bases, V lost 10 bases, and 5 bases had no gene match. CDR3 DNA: TGTGCCAAGACGACAGGGGTTAATGAAAAACTGTTTTTT. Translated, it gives CAKTTGVNEKLFF. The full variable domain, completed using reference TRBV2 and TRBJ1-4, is EPEVTQTPSHQVTQMGQEVILRCVPISNHLYFYWYRQILGQKVEFLVSFYNNEISEKSEIFDDQFSVERPDGSNFTLKIRSTKLEDSAMYFCAKTTGVNEKLFFGSGTQLSVL.

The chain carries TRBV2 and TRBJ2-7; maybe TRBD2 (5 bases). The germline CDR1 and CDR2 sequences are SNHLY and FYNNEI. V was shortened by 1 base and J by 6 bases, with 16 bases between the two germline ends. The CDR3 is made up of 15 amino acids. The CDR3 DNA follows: TGTGCCAGCAGTGAAGACCAGGCGGCCGGGGTCGAGCAGTACTTC. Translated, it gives CASSEDQAAGVEQYF.

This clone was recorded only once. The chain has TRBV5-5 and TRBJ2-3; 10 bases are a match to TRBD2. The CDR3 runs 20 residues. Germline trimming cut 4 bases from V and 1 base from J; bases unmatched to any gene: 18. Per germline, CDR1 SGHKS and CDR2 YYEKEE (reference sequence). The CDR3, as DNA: TGTGCCAGCAGCCCCACGGAGCGGGGGGGCAAAGTTCCGCGCACAGATACGCAGTATTTT. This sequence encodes CASSPTERGGKVPRTDTQYF.

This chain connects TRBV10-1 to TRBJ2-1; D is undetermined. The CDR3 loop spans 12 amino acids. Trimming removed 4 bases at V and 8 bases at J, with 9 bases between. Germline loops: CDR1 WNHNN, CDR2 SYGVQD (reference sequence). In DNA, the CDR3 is TGCGCCAGCAGTGCCGTAGCTCATGAGCAGTTCTTC. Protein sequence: CASSAVAHEQFF.